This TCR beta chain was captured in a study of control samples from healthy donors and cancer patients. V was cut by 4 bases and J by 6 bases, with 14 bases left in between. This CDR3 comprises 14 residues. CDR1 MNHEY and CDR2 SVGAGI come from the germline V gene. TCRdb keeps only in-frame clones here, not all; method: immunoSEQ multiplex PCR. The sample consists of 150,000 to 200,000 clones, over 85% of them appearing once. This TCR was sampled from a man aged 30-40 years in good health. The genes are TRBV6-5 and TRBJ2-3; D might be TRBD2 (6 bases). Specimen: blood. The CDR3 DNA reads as TGTGCCAGCAGTTGCCCCTACAGCGGGGATACGCAGTATTTT. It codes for CASSCPYSGDTQYF.